The clone carrying this TCR beta chain was counted many times. Its antigen is not identified. Germline V gene data show CDR1 as LGHNA and CDR2 as YNFKEQ. V shed 0 bases and J shed 8 bases, with 13 bases lying between them. CDR3 length: 15 amino acids. This sample stems from a study of T-cell memory formation after mild COVID-19. Study findings and constraints: From day 15 to 85, contracting clones were balanced between CD4 and CD8, whereas later expanders leaned toward CD4+.

MiXCR was run by TCRdb on the 5' RACE reads, yielding one entry per CDR3 protein. The table lists 350,000 to 450,000 distinct CDR3 sequences, about an eighth of them singletons. The material sequenced was PBMCs or a T cell subset sorted from them (not recorded which). The receptor comes from a man younger than 30 who had mild COVID-19 (a few samples of this study predate the infection). Cell type and time point are not known. The V call is TRBV4-2, the J call TRBJ1-4; D ambiguous. CDR3 coding DNA: TGTGCCAGCAGCCAAGATCCGACCTCTCTCGAAAAACTGTTTTTT. Translated: CASSQDPTSLEKLFF.